This entry features one T cell receptor beta chain sequence. Its antigen is unidentified. Germline CDR1 and CDR2: GTSNPN and SVGIG (reference sequence). The CDR3 has 15 residues. The germline V and J ends were trimmed by 0 bases and 2 bases, with 12 bases remaining between them. Researchers ran the PCR with 60 Vbeta and 13 Jbeta primers. Only in-frame clones appear in the TCRdb table, and some are missing; sequencing was by immunoSEQ multiplex PCR. The data hold about 160,000 clones, with approximately 85% observed a single time. The entry originates in a study of cytomegalovirus exposure and HLA in healthy donors. General observations from the study: V- and J-gene trimming of TCR beta was linked (in a later analysis) to a missense DCLRE1C variant.

The sample comprised PBMCs. This rearrangement joins TRBV30 to TRBJ2-3, with a possible D match to TRBD1 (5 bases). The TCR was taken from a girl aged 2 to 10 in good health and CMV-seropositive. The CDR3 loop is CAWSVRGYSTDTQYF. The DNA of the CDR3 is TGTGCCTGGAGTGTAAGGGGCTATTCCACAGATACGCAGTATTTT.